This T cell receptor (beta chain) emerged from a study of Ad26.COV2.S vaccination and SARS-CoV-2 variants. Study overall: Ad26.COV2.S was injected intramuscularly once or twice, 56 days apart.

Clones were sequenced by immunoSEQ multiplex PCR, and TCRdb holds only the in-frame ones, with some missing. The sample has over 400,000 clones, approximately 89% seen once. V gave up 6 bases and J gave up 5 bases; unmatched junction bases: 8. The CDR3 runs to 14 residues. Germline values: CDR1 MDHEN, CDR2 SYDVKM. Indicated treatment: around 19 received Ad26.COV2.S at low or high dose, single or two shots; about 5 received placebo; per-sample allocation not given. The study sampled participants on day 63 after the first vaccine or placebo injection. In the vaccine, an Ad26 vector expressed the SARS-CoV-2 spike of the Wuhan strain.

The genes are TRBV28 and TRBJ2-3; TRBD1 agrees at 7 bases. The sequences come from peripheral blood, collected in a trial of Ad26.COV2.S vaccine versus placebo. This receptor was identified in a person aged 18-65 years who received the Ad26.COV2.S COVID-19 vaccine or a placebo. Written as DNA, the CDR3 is TGTGCCAGCAGATGGACAGCAGGGGGAGATACGCAGTATTTT. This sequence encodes CASRWTAGGDTQYF. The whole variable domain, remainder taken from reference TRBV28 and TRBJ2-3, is DVKVTQSSRYLVKRTGEKVFLECVQDMDHENMFWYRQDPGLGLRLIYFSYDVKMKEKGDIPEGYSVSREKKERFSLILESASTNQTSMYLCASRWTAGGDTQYFGPGTRLTVL.